This TCR beta chain was sequenced during a study of CD8 T cells in Susac syndrome. Study-wide points: The study's TCR sequencing and HLA analysis drew on a certain number of individuals. That number was acknowledged as relatively small.

This CDR3 is built from 12 residues. From germline, CDR1 is SQVTM and CDR2 ANQGSEA. Trimming removed 6 bases at V and 6 bases at J, with 14 bases between. Regarding this clonotype: Its antigen is not known.

From blood CD8+ and CD4+ T cells, TCR beta sequences were generated. cDNA came from about 0.5 to 1 ug RNA primed by random hexamers. Amplification of the TCR beta CDR3 was carried out by immunoSEQ multiplex PCR, which spanned a total of 54 Vbeta and 13 Jbeta segments. TCRdb recomputed calls from the immunoSEQ multiplex PCR reads with MiXCR, one row per CDR3 protein. Of about 76,000 distinct CDR3 sequences in the sample, over 75% were seen once. The sequence was collected from a human donor with multiple sclerosis. The chain uses TRBV29-1 and TRBJ1-1; D remains ambiguous. The material sequenced was CD8+ T cells from PBMCs. CDR3 DNA: TGCAGCGTCAGGACTCTCCGCGCTGAAGCTTTCTTT. Its translation is CSVRTLRAEAFF.